This T cell receptor (beta chain) was recorded in a study of lymphopenia after photon versus proton radiotherapy. Findings and caveats of the study: Post-nadir TCR diversity decline inversely tracked overall survival among those who died.

As for this clone: Its target is unknown.

The method was immunoSEQ multiplex PCR; TCRdb's version includes in-frame clones alone and lacks a portion of them. Among 60,000 to 75,000 clones, 87% were seen once, and the ten largest hold 9.5% to 15%. The V gene's germline CDR1 is LNHNV and CDR2 YYDKDF (reference sequence). The CDR3 spans 12 residues. V was pared by 0 bases and J by 6 bases, with 6 bases between. The receptor was isolated from a man older than 75 with esophageal cancer. The chain couples TRBV15 to TRBJ2-7; D remains unclear. The input for sequencing was peripheral blood, taken from a patient treated with proton-based radiotherapy. The CDR3 region is CATSRDVGEQYF. CDR3 coding DNA: TGTGCCACCAGCAGAGATGTCGGCGAGCAGTACTTC.